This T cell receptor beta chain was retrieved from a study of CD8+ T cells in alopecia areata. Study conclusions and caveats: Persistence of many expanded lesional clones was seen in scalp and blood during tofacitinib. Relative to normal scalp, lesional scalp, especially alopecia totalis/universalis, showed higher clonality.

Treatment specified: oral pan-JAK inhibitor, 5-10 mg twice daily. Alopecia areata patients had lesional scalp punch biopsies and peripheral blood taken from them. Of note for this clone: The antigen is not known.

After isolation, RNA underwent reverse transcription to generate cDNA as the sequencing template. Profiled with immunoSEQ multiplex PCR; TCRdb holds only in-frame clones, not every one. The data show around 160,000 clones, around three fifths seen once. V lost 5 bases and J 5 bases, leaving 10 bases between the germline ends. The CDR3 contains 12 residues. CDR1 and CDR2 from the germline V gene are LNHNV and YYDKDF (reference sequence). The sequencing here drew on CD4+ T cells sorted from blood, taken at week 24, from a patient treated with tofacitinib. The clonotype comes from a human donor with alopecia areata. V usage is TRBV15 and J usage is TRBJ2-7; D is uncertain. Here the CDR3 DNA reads TGTGCCACCAGCTTGGGGTTGGACGAGCAGTACTTC. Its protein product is CATSLGLDEQYF.